The 24 T cell receptor beta chains reported below all come from one sample, sequenced in a study of blood T cell repertoires in COVID-19. Libraries were prepared by immunoSEQ multiplex PCR; TCRdb keeps only in-frame clonotypes and omits some of them. The table has roughly 160,000 clones, roughly 80% seen once; the top ten hold approximately 10%. The sequenced material came from PBMCs or T cells enriched from blood (not recorded which). These receptors all stem from a man in his fifties or sixties who had recovered from COVID-19.

The V call is TRBV11-2, the J call TRBJ1-2; TRBD1 matches 7 bases. Germline V gene data show CDR1 as SGHAT and CDR2 as FQNNGV. V trimming: 3 bases; J trimming: 1 base; junction bases outside the gene matches: 2. This CDR3 contains 14 residues. CDR3 nucleotides: TGTGCCAGCAGCTTGGGGACAGATAACTATGGCTACACCTTC. It codes for CASSLGTDNYGYTF.

This clone was counted only a few times. The CDR3 DNA reads TGTGCCAGCAGCTTTGATAGTGAGCAGTTCTTC. It is translated as CASSFDSEQFF. This chain links TRBV9 with TRBJ2-1; D unclear. This CDR3 contains 11 residues. With 4 bases removed from V and 9 bases from J, the gap between germline ends came to 8 bases. Germline V gene lookup returns CDR1 SGDLS and CDR2 YYNGEE.

V is TRBV6-5 and J is TRBJ2-3; D might be TRBD1 (7 bases). Germline-derived CDR1 and CDR2 are MNHEY and SVGAGI. The CDR3 contains 14 residues. Trimming shortened V by 7 bases and J by 2 bases, and 13 bases separated the two germline ends. Here the CDR3 reads CASNSGGHTDTQYF. As DNA, the CDR3 is TGTGCCAGCAACTCAGGGGGGCACACAGATACGCAGTATTTT.

The chain couples TRBV28 to TRBJ2-7; 7 bases are a match to TRBD2. The ends lost 5 bases at V and 4 bases at J; junction bases unmatched: 8. The CDR3 loop spans 14 amino acids. Germline-derived CDR1 and CDR2 are MDHEN and SYDVKM. CDR3 sequence (DNA): TGTGCCAGCAGTCCCGGACTAGGGTGGTACGAGCAGTACTTC. Protein product: CASSPGLGWYEQYF.

The V gene is TRBV2, the J gene TRBJ1-5; TRBD1 is a possible D gene (5 bases). V lost 4 bases and J 6 bases, leaving 16 bases between the germline ends. Germline V gives CDR1 SNHLY, CDR2 FYNNEI. CDR3 length: 15 residues. In nucleotides, the CDR3 is TGTGCCAGCAGTGTAGGGCCAGGGAAGGGTCAGCCCCAGCATTTT. Translated, it gives CASSVGPGKGQPQHF.

The chain uses TRBV19 and TRBJ1-1; no clear D. From germline, CDR1 is LNHDA and CDR2 SQIVND (reference sequence). Trimming took off 5 bases at V and 6 bases at J, with 7 bases between the two ends. The CDR3 sequence is 11 residues long. The CDR3 DNA follows: TGTGCCAGTAGTTTATATTCTGAAGCTTTCTTT. Protein product: CASSLYSEAFF.

V is TRBV30 and J is TRBJ1-6, with 9 bases fitting TRBD1. From germline, CDR1 is GTSNPN and CDR2 SVGIG (reference sequence). This CDR3 is built from 14 residues. V lost 0 bases to trimming and J lost 8 bases; unmatched junction nucleotides: 2. The CDR3 DNA sequence: TGTGCCTGGAGTGTACAGGGGGCGGATTCACCCCTCCACTTT. The encoded protein is CAWSVQGADSPLHF.

This clone is a singleton in its sample. The chain recombines TRBV11-3 with TRBJ2-7; TRBD2 matches at 7 bases. The CDR3 is 13 amino acids. CDR1 and CDR2 from the germline V gene are SGHNT and YENEEA. V shed 3 bases and J 3 bases; nucleotides not matched to a gene: 2. The CDR3 bases are TGTGCCAGCAGCTTTGGGACTAACTACGAGCAGTACTTC. Protein product: CASSFGTNYEQYF.

This chain connects TRBV19 to TRBJ1-4; 7 positions agree with TRBD1. Germline V gene lookup returns CDR1 LNHDA and CDR2 SQIVND (reference sequence). The CDR3 has 13 amino acids. Trimming removed 6 bases from V and 10 bases from J; junction bases left unmatched: 8. CDR3 sequence reads: CASRWTQGGKLFF. In DNA form, the CDR3 reads TGTGCCAGTAGATGGACGCAGGGGGGAAAACTGTTTTTT.

This clone showed up just once. The chain couples TRBV7-2 to TRBJ1-5; D not certain. The CDR3 is made up of 15 amino acids. V lost 3 bases and J 2 bases, leaving 11 bases between the germline ends. Germline values: CDR1 SGHTA, CDR2 FQGNSA. CDR3 nucleotide sequence: TGTGCCAGCAGCTTCGGCGGGGAGCGCAATCAGCCCCAGCATTTT. As protein: CASSFGGERNQPQHF.

This clone was seen a few times. The chain is built from TRBV19 and TRBJ2-2, with D hard to call. Germline CDR1 reads LNHDA; CDR2 reads SQIVND (reference sequence). The V and J ends lost 3 bases and 4 bases respectively, with 9 bases between them. This CDR3 has 14 amino acids. CDR3 nucleotide sequence: TGTGCCAGTAGTATGGTACAGAGCACCGGGGAGCTGTTTTTT. It translates to CASSMVQSTGELFF.

The chain joins TRBV15 to TRBJ2-1; 7 bases align to TRBD1. The CDR3 extends over 14 amino acids. Trimming took 7 bases from V and 5 from J; bases not matched to a gene: 8. Germline V CDR1 and CDR2: LNHNV, YYDKDF (reference sequence). The CDR3 coding sequence is TGTGCCACCACGACAGGGTGGGGGCACAATGAGCAGTTCTTC. It is translated as CATTTGWGHNEQFF.

The J gene is TRBJ2-1, the V gene TRBV6-5, with TRBD2 identical over 7 bases. CDR1 is MNHEY and CDR2 is SVGAGI in the germline V gene. The V gene end was trimmed by 6 bases and the J gene end by 4 bases; junction bases not matched to a gene: 9. The CDR3 sequence is 15 residues long. The CDR3 sequence: CASSMTREGYNEQFF. Written as DNA, the CDR3 is TGTGCCAGCAGCATGACTAGGGAGGGGTACAATGAGCAGTTCTTC.

A few counts support this clone. The V call is TRBV27, the J call TRBJ2-7; 10 positions match TRBD1. The CDR3 runs to 14 residues. After removal of 5 bases from V and 3 bases from J, the junction contained 4 bases not matched to a gene. Germline CDR1 MNHEY, CDR2 SMNVEV (reference sequence). In nucleotides, the CDR3 is TGTGCCAGCAGTGGGACAGGGGCCCTCTACGAGCAGTACTTC. It codes for CASSGTGALYEQYF.

The chain couples TRBV29-1 to TRBJ2-5, with D hard to call. This CDR3 has 14 amino acids. The germline gives CDR1 SQVTM, CDR2 ANQGSEA. V lost 4 bases and J 0 bases, leaving 12 bases between the germline ends. CDR3 nucleotides: TGCAGCGTTGTTGAGGATCTGTACCAAGAGACCCAGTACTTC. It is translated as CSVVEDLYQETQYF.

This chain joins TRBV7-8 and TRBJ1-1, with 10 bases aligning to TRBD1. This CDR3 region has 16 residues. The ends lost 4 bases at V and 4 bases at J; junction bases unmatched: 9. Germline loops: CDR1 SGHVS, CDR2 FQNEAQ. The CDR3 DNA is TGTGCCAGCAGCTCTCGGGACAGGGGTGGGGGCACTGAAGCTTTCTTT. This gives the protein CASSSRDRGGGTEAFF.

This chain links TRBV14 with TRBJ1-1; TRBD1 agrees at 8 bases. The CDR3 covers 14 residues. V shed 2 bases, J shed 5 bases, and the junction held 4 bases outside the gene matches. Germline loops: CDR1 SGHDN, CDR2 FVKESK. CDR3 nucleotide sequence: TGTGCCAGCAGCCAACTTACAGGGGGAACTGAAGCTTTCTTT. Translation: CASSQLTGGTEAFF.

V is TRBV28 and J is TRBJ2-3; possibly TRBD1 for D (6 bases). With 6 bases removed from V and 4 bases from J, the gap between germline ends came to 11 bases. Looked up from germline, CDR1 is MDHEN and CDR2 is SYDVKM. This CDR3 has 13 amino acids. The CDR3 spells CASSMAGADTQYF. CDR3 DNA: TGTGCCAGCAGCATGGCAGGGGCAGATACGCAGTATTTT.

This sequence joins TRBV3-1 (or the pseudogene TRBV3-2) and TRBJ2-5, with 8 bases matching TRBD1. V gave up 8 bases and J gave up 4 bases; unmatched junction bases: 6. Per germline, CDR1 LGHDT and CDR2 YNNKEL (reference sequence). The CDR3 sequence is 13 residues long. The DNA for the CDR3 is TGTGCCAGCTTCGGACAGGGTGGAGAGACCCAGTACTTC. Translated, it gives CASFGQGGETQYF.

J is TRBJ1-5 and V is TRBV6-5; the match to TRBD1 covers 8 bases. The CDR3 loop spans 14 amino acids. Germline V CDR1 and CDR2: MNHEY, SVGAGI. J lost 6 bases, V lost 6 bases, and 7 bases had no gene match. The chain's CDR3 is CASRTRGRGQPQHF. In DNA form, the CDR3 reads TGTGCCAGCAGGACCAGGGGGCGCGGTCAGCCCCAGCATTTT.

For the CDR3, the DNA is TGTGCCAGTAGTATAGGGGGACTGATCTCTGGAAACACCATATATTTT. This gives the protein CASSIGGLISGNTIYF. The chain has TRBV19 and TRBJ1-3; possibly TRBD1 for D (5 bases). Germline-derived CDR1 and CDR2 are LNHDA and SQIVND (reference sequence). The CDR3 is 16 residues long. Trimming left V 1 base short and J 0 bases short, with 10 bases between.

The chain joins TRBV30 to TRBJ2-3; 12 nucleotides align to TRBD2. The CDR3 spans 13 residues. Unmatched junction bases numbered 1, after V lost 4 bases and J lost 5 bases. The germline V gene has CDR1 GTSNPN and CDR2 SVGIG (reference sequence). The CDR3 bases are TGTGCCTGGACTAGCGGGGGGGGAGATACGCAGTATTTT. Translated, it gives CAWTSGGGDTQYF.

The gene calls are TRBV24-1 and TRBJ1-5; D is unclear. This CDR3 is built from 14 residues. Per germline, CDR1 KGHDR and CDR2 SFDVKD. The V end lost 8 bases, the J end lost 7 bases, and 17 bases lay between the germline ends. CDR3 bases: TGTGCCACCATTATTCCCCCGGGTGACCAGCCCCAGCATTTT. Translated: CATIIPPGDQPQHF.

The V call is TRBV4-1, the J call TRBJ2-3; TRBD2 matches 8 bases. CDR1 MGHRA and CDR2 YSYEKL come from the germline V gene. The ends lost 4 bases at V and 5 bases at J; junction bases unmatched: 2. The length of the CDR3 is 13 residues. DNA of the CDR3: TGCGCCAGCAGCCTCCTAGCGGGAGATACGCAGTATTTT. Its protein product is CASSLLAGDTQYF.